This T cell receptor (beta chain) was captured by sequencing in a study of blood T cell repertoires in COVID-19. Across the study: Spain, Italy and the United States supplied samples that represented acute and convalescent COVID-19. T cells, B-cell-depleted T cells, or PBMCs provided the cDNA or gDNA that served as material.

Germline lookup yields CDR1 MGHDK and CDR2 SYGVNS. Unmatched junction bases numbered 4, after V lost 0 bases and J lost 3 bases. The CDR3 spans 16 residues. Per the original methods: How many nucleated cells were present was estimated from reference gene primer amplification. Measured with immunoSEQ multiplex PCR; TCRdb has only the in-frame clones, and not every one. The V and J calls and the clone size are those of that table, but D and trimming were determined from the DNA. The repertoire holds approximately 410,000 clones, around 86% seen once, with almost 1.5% in the top ten. Source material: peripheral blood. The source is a woman in her twenties or thirties with active or convalescent COVID-19. V gene TRBV25-1 combines with J gene TRBJ2-2; 7 bases fit TRBD1. The CDR3, as DNA: TGTGCCAGCAGTGAATATCAGGGGGATTACACCGGGGAGCTGTTTTTT. Encoded protein: CASSEYQGDYTGELFF.